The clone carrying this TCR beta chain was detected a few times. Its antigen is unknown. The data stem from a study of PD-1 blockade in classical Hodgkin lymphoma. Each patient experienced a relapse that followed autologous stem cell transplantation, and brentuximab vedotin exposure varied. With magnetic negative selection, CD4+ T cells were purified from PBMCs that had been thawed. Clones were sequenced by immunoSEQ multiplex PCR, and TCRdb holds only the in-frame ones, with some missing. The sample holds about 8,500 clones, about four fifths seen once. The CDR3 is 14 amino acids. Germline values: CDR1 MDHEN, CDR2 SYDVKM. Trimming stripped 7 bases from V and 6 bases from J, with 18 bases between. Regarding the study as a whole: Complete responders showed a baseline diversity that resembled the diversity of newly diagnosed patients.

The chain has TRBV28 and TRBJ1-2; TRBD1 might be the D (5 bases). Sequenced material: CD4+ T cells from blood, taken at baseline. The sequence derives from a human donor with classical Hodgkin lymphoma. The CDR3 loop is CASKNAREGHGYTF. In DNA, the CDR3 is TGTGCCAGCAAAAACGCCAGGGAGGGCCATGGCTACACCTTC.